This T cell receptor (beta chain) was found in a study of blood T cell repertoires in COVID-19. On the study more broadly: Some COVID-19 samples were acute and others convalescent; all came from the United States, Italy and Spain. PBMCs, B-cell-depleted T cells, or T cells were the source of the cDNA or gDNA that made up the material.

CDR1 and CDR2 (germline): SGHRS, YFSETQ. The J segment lost 1 base and the V segment lost 0 bases, leaving 15 bases of the junction unmatched. This CDR3 spans 20 amino acids. Authors' data handling: Amplification of reference gene primers was used by the study to estimate nucleated cell counts. The method was immunoSEQ multiplex PCR; TCRdb's version includes in-frame clones alone and lacks a portion of them. The V and J calls and clone size come from that table; D and trimming were worked out from the DNA. In the table there are about 180,000 clones, approximately 86% of which are singletons. The gene calls are TRBV5-1 and TRBJ2-5; TRBD2 matches at 10 bases. The material sequenced was peripheral blood. The source is a woman between 25 and 40 years old with active or convalescent COVID-19. The CDR3 loop is CASSLGSWASGRRGQETQYF. CDR3 coding DNA: TGCGCCAGCAGCTTGGGCAGCTGGGCTAGCGGGAGAAGGGGCCAAGAGACCCAGTACTTC.